The clone carrying this T cell receptor (beta chain) was counted many times. Germline values: CDR1 SNHLY, CDR2 FYNNEI. V was clipped by 2 bases and J by 0 bases; unmatched bases: 3. The CDR3 is 15 amino acids. The record originates from a study of tumor and adjacent non-tumor tissue in lung cancer. A modified ARM-PCR protocol with three rounds of nested PCR amplified TCRbeta. MiXCR was run by TCRdb on the multiplex PCR reads, yielding one entry per CDR3 protein. The sample includes roughly 75,000 distinct CDR3 sequences, around four fifths seen only once; the top ten take about an eighth. RNA was extracted from bulk tissue without any cell sorting.

Sequencing was carried out using lung tumor tissue. The receptor comes from a woman aged 50 to 60 with non-small cell lung cancer. The chain links TRBV2 to TRBJ2-7, with 8 bases identical to TRBD1. The CDR3 DNA follows: TGTGCCAGCAGTGAATTGGGACAGGCCTCCTACGAGCAGTACTTC. The encoded protein is CASSELGQASYEQYF. Full variable domain (outside the CDR3, taken from reference TRBV2 and TRBJ2-7): EPEVTQTPSHQVTQMGQEVILRCVPISNHLYFYWYRQILGQKVEFLVSFYNNEISEKSEIFDDQFSVERPDGSNFTLKIRSTKLEDSAMYFCASSELGQASYEQYFGPGTRLTVT.